The 7 T cell receptor beta chains reported below all come from one sample, sequenced in a study of a mutant IDH1 vaccine in newly diagnosed glioma. For these receptors, no antigen is known. Time point here: week 5, during vaccination. The content of each vaccine dose was 300 ug of mutant IDH1 20-mer peptide, and topical imiquimod accompanied it. Here immunoSEQ multiplex PCR was the method, and the copy in TCRdb shows in-frame clones only, minus some. The sample yields tens of thousands of clones, around 90% seen once. The input for sequencing was PBMCs, taken from a glioma patient whose treatment included an IDH1 peptide vaccine. These receptor sequences come from a woman in her thirties or forties with glioma.

The chain recombines TRBV30 with TRBJ2-1, with 10 bases matching TRBD2. V lost 4 bases to trimming and J lost 8 bases; unmatched junction nucleotides: 5. This CDR3 region has 13 residues. CDR1 and CDR2 (germline): GTSNPN, SVGIG (reference sequence). The CDR3 DNA follows: TGTGCCTGGACCCCTAGCGGGAGTGATGAGCAGTTCTTC. Protein: CAWTPSGSDEQFF.

This clone appeared a single time. The CDR3 sequence is CASSLRGSANTGELFF. CDR3 coding DNA: TGCGCCAGCAGCTTGCGGGGGTCCGCGAACACCGGGGAGCTGTTTTTT. V and J are TRBV5-1 and TRBJ2-2, with a weak D call TRBD2 (6 bases). The CDR3 runs to 16 residues. The germline gives CDR1 SGHRS, CDR2 YFSETQ. V was pared by 1 base and J by 0 bases, with 10 bases between. The full variable domain, completed using reference TRBV5-1 and TRBJ2-2, is KAGVTQTPRYLIKTRGQQVTLSCSPISGHRSVSWYQQTPGQGLQFLFEYFSETQRNKGNFPGRFSGRQFSNSRSEMNVSTLELGDSALYLCASSLRGSANTGELFFGEGSRLTVL.

V and J are TRBV7-2 and TRBJ2-5; 9 positions agree with TRBD2. The CDR3 extends over 13 amino acids. Looked up from germline, CDR1 is SGHTA and CDR2 is FQGNSA. V lost 9 bases and J lost 4; bases outside the gene matches: 6. CDR3 sequence reads: CASASGAGETQYF. Here the CDR3 DNA reads TGTGCCAGTGCTAGCGGGGCGGGAGAGACCCAGTACTTC.

J is TRBJ1-4 and V is TRBV2; a possible D gene is TRBD1 (6 bases). Trimming left V 6 bases short and J 8 bases short, with 16 bases between. Germline V gene sequence: CDR1 SNHLY, CDR2 FYNNEI. The CDR3 has 14 residues. CDR3 DNA sequence: TGTGCCAGCAGGGATGGGGGCGCGGGGGAAAAACTGTTTTTT. Protein product: CASRDGGAGEKLFF. The variable domain in full, completed from reference TRBV2 and TRBJ1-4, reads EPEVTQTPSHQVTQMGQEVILRCVPISNHLYFYWYRQILGQKVEFLVSFYNNEISEKSEIFDDQFSVERPDGSNFTLKIRSTKLEDSAMYFCASRDGGAGEKLFFGSGTQLSVL.

This chain connects TRBV5-1 to TRBJ2-3; D not certain. Germline V gives CDR1 SGHRS, CDR2 YFSETQ. Trimming took 4 bases from V and 1 from J, leaving 10 bases between them. The CDR3 is 14 amino acids. This CDR3 is CASSTGLRTDTQYF. The CDR3 DNA reads as TGCGCCAGCAGCACCGGCCTTCGCACAGATACGCAGTATTTT. Using reference TRBV5-1 and TRBJ2-3 for the parts outside the CDR3, the full variable domain is KAGVTQTPRYLIKTRGQQVTLSCSPISGHRSVSWYQQTPGQGLQFLFEYFSETQRNKGNFPGRFSGRQFSNSRSEMNVSTLELGDSALYLCASSTGLRTDTQYFGPGTRLTVL.

Here the CDR3 DNA reads TGTGCCAGCAGCTCTCAGCACTCTGGAAACACCATATATTTT. Protein sequence: CASSSQHSGNTIYF. The chain couples TRBV7-2 to TRBJ1-3; D gene unclear. V was shortened by 4 bases and J by 0 bases, with 7 bases between the two germline ends. This CDR3 spans 14 amino acids. Per germline, CDR1 SGHTA and CDR2 FQGNSA.

This clone was seen a single time. This chain links TRBV15 with TRBJ1-5; no clear D gene. The CDR3 totals 13 residues. V was trimmed by 5 bases and J by 6 bases, leaving 11 bases between them. CDR1 is LNHNV, CDR2 YYDKDF, per germline (reference sequence). The CDR3 sequence is CATSPDGIQPQHF. CDR3 coding DNA: TGTGCCACCAGCCCGGATGGGATTCAGCCCCAGCATTTT. Using reference TRBV15 and TRBJ1-5 for the parts outside the CDR3, the full variable domain is DAMVIQNPRYQVTQFGKPVTLSCSQTLNHNVMYWYQQKSSQAPKLLFHYYDKDFNNEADTPDNFQSRRPNTSFCFLDIRSPGLGDTAMYLCATSPDGIQPQHFGDGTRLSIL.